Following are 2 T cell receptor beta chains from one sample sequenced in a study of T cell responses to AZD1222 COVID-19 vaccine. Generated by immunoSEQ multiplex PCR, the TCRdb table keeps only in-frame clones and is missing some. The top ten clones hold 3.5% to 4.5% of a sample with about 100,000 clones, roughly nine tenths of them seen once. Material: peripheral blood, obtained on day 0 of AZD1222 vaccination. These receptors came from an adult in good health.

The chain has TRBV4-2 and TRBJ1-3; 10 bases agree with TRBD1. The germline V gene has CDR1 LGHNA and CDR2 YNFKEQ. This CDR3 has 16 residues. The trim removed 1 base at V and 5 bases at J, leaving 5 bases unmatched. Here the CDR3 DNA reads TGTGCCAGCAGCCAAGGACGGGACAGGGGCCGAAACACCATATATTTT. Translated: CASSQGRDRGRNTIYF.

The J gene is TRBJ2-7, the V gene TRBV5-5; maybe TRBD2 (6 bases). The CDR3 covers 13 residues. Germline CDR1 and CDR2: SGHKS and YYEKEE (reference sequence). V dropped 2 bases and J dropped 2 bases, with 8 bases sitting between them. This CDR3 is CASSFGGTYEQYF. The CDR3 DNA is TGTGCCAGCAGCTTCGGAGGGACCTACGAGCAGTACTTC.